The rows below give T cell receptor beta chains drawn from one sample of a study of control samples from healthy donors and cancer patients. The method was immunoSEQ multiplex PCR; TCRdb's version includes in-frame clones alone and lacks a portion of them. The sample holds around 120,000 clones, more than 80% seen once. Sequences were obtained from PBMCs. The receptors originated from a woman in her forties or fifties with colorectal cancer. Both conserved end residues are part of each CDR3. The D gene is left open where the match is weak. A row's size may be missing; if present it is once, few, many or a size class.

D gene: TRBD1; J gene: TRBJ2-1; clone size: .; V gene: TRBV7-8; CDR3 DNA: TGTGCCAGCAGCTTTAGGCGCACCCAAGACAGGGAAGGGGGCTCCTACAATGAGCAGTTCTTC; CDR3 protein: CASSFRRTQDREGGSYNEQFF
D gene: .; J gene: TRBJ1-1; clone size: .; V gene: TRBV5-1; CDR3 DNA: TGCGCCAGCAGCCCTGACAGGATATATGAAGCTTTCTTT; CDR3 protein: CASSPDRIYEAFF
D gene: .; J gene: TRBJ2-6; clone size: .; V gene: TRBV7-9; CDR3 DNA: TGTGCCAGCAGCGTGGCAGGGAAAGGCTCTGGGGCCAACGTCCTGACTTTC; CDR3 protein: CASSVAGKGSGANVLTF
D gene: .; J gene: TRBJ1-1; clone size: .; V gene: TRBV10-3; CDR3 DNA: TGTGCCATCAGTGGGGGGGGCAGGGGCATTCGAGGCACTGAAGCTTTCTTT; CDR3 protein: CAISGGGRGIRGTEAFF
D gene: .; J gene: TRBJ1-1; clone size: .; V gene: TRBV10-3; CDR3 DNA: TGTGCCATCAGTGAGTCCAGGGGGAACACTGAAGCTTTCTTT; CDR3 protein: CAISESRGNTEAFF
D gene: .; J gene: TRBJ2-2; clone size: .; V gene: TRBV6-5; CDR3 DNA: TGTGCCAGCAGAGGGACTCTCGGGGAGCTGTTTTTT; CDR3 protein: CASRGTLGELFF
D gene: TRBD1; J gene: TRBJ1-1; clone size: .; V gene: TRBV19; CDR3 DNA: TGTGCCAGTAGTCCCCGGACAGGGCACGAAGCTTTCTTT; CDR3 protein: CASSPRTGHEAFF
D gene: TRBD1; J gene: TRBJ1-1; clone size: .; V gene: TRBV19; CDR3 DNA: TGTGCCAGTTGTAACAGGGGGGGCACTGAAGCTTTCTTT; CDR3 protein: CASCNRGGTEAFF
D gene: TRBD1; J gene: TRBJ1-5; clone size: .; V gene: TRBV7-6; CDR3 DNA: TGTGCCAGCAGCTCCGGGACAGGAAGTGACAATCAGCCCCAGCATTTT; CDR3 protein: CASSSGTGSDNQPQHF
D gene: .; J gene: TRBJ2-5; clone size: .; V gene: TRBV9; CDR3 DNA: TGTGCCAGCAGCGTATCGACTAGTCGGGAGACCCAGTACTTC; CDR3 protein: CASSVSTSRETQYF
D gene: TRBD1; J gene: TRBJ1-1; clone size: .; V gene: TRBV19; CDR3 DNA: TGTGCCAGTAGCACTACAGGGGACACTGAAGCTTTCTTT; CDR3 protein: CASSTTGDTEAFF
D gene: .; J gene: TRBJ2-3; clone size: once; V gene: TRBV6-5; CDR3 DNA: TGTGCCAGCAGGGGGCGGGATACGCAGTATTTT; CDR3 protein: CASRGRDTQYF
D gene: TRBD1; J gene: TRBJ1-2; clone size: .; V gene: TRBV28; CDR3 DNA: TGTGCCAGCAGTGGAACAGGGGGCAAAACAATTAACTATGGCTACACCTTC; CDR3 protein: CASSGTGGKTINYGYTF
D gene: TRBD1; J gene: TRBJ1-3; clone size: .; V gene: TRBV2; CDR3 DNA: TGTGCCAGCAGTGAAGCGCGGACAGGGACTGGAAACACCATATATTTT; CDR3 protein: CASSEARTGTGNTIYF
D gene: TRBD1; J gene: TRBJ1-1; clone size: .; V gene: TRBV6-5; CDR3 DNA: TGTGCCAGCAGACTCACTACAGGGGCCCACACTGAAGCTTTCTTT; CDR3 protein: CASRLTTGAHTEAFF
D gene: TRBD2; J gene: TRBJ2-1; clone size: .; V gene: TRBV10-3; CDR3 DNA: TGTGCCACTGGGGGGGGTACGAACAATGAGCAGTTCTTC; CDR3 protein: CATGGGTNNEQFF
D gene: .; J gene: TRBJ2-7; clone size: .; V gene: TRBV5-5; CDR3 DNA: TGTGCCAGCAGCTTGTGGGACAAAAACGGCGAGCAGTACTTC; CDR3 protein: CASSLWDKNGEQYF
D gene: .; J gene: TRBJ2-1; clone size: .; V gene: TRBV13; CDR3 DNA: TGTGCCAGCAGCTTAAACCCGCCTGAGCAGTTCTTC; CDR3 protein: CASSLNPPEQFF
D gene: TRBD1; J gene: TRBJ1-4; clone size: .; V gene: TRBV5-1; CDR3 DNA: TGCGCCAGCAACCCGGGACAGGGGGTTTCGGTTGAAAAACTGTTTTTT; CDR3 protein: CASNPGQGVSVEKLFF
D gene: .; J gene: TRBJ1-1; clone size: .; V gene: TRBV5-1; CDR3 DNA: TGCGCCAGCAGCTCCGCGAATGGGGGCACTGAAGCTTTCTTT; CDR3 protein: CASSSANGGTEAFF
D gene: TRBD1; J gene: TRBJ1-1; clone size: .; V gene: TRBV5-5; CDR3 DNA: TGTGCCAGCAGCCCTGGACAGGGATGGAACACTGAAGCTTTCTTT; CDR3 protein: CASSPGQGWNTEAFF
D gene: TRBD2; J gene: TRBJ2-1; clone size: .; V gene: TRBV10-1; CDR3 DNA: TGCGCCAGCAGTGGCCCCCTTCGCGGTAGCGGGGGGACCTACAATGAGCAGTTCTTC; CDR3 protein: CASSGPLRGSGGTYNEQFF
D gene: TRBD1; J gene: TRBJ1-3; clone size: medium-sized; V gene: TRBV28; CDR3 DNA: TGTGCCAGCAGCGGGGACAGGGTCCCAGGAAACACCATATATTTT; CDR3 protein: CASSGDRVPGNTIYF